This TCR beta chain was identified during a study of shared clonotypes between healthy human individuals. Deep was the level used in running the assay. Sorted subsets were amplified in replicate PCRs using 200 to 250 ng DNA, 32,000 or so T cell genomes. The data were produced by immunoSEQ multiplex PCR, yet TCRdb's version contains in-frame clones alone and is incomplete. The sample includes 550,000 to 650,000 clones, around 96% seen only once; the top ten take 0.11%. Germline CDR1 and CDR2: SGDLS and YYNGEE. The CDR3 extends over 15 amino acids. V gave up 4 bases and J gave up 8 bases, with 21 bases separating them. The naive CD8 population came from CD45RO-negative cells selected for CCR7, without terminally differentiated effector memory CD45RA+ cells.

V and J are TRBV9 and TRBJ1-2; TRBD1 might be the D (5 bases). This TCR derives from a woman in her twenties or thirties in good health. The sequenced sample was naive CD8+ T cells sorted from blood. CDR3 in DNA: TGTGCCAGCAGCCTAAGGAATTCGGGACGTCGGGGCTACACCTTC. Translating it yields CASSLRNSGRRGYTF.